This T cell receptor beta chain emerged from a study of shared clonotypes between healthy human individuals. V lost 1 base to trimming and J lost 1 base, with 11 bases between them. From germline, CDR1 is SGHNT and CDR2 YYREEE (reference sequence). The CDR3 covers 16 residues. Whole-study findings and limits: Researchers sampled only blood; tissue repertoires likely differ.

Notes on this clone: Its antigen is currently unknown.

The assay was carried out at the deep level. The repertoire was sequenced with immunoSEQ multiplex PCR; TCRdb's copy has only in-frame clones and lacks some. Of more than 2,000,000 clones in the sample, over 90% were seen once. The sequence was collected from a man younger than 35 in good health. Some clones in this sample may be carry-over from other donors' samples. The source material was naive CD4+ T cells from PBMCs. Specified subset: CD45RA+ positively selected. The chain employs TRBV5-4 and TRBJ2-2; D possibly corresponds to TRBD1 (5 bases). CDR3 sequence: CASSLIGVLNTGELFF. The CDR3 nucleotides are TGTGCCAGCAGCTTGATAGGGGTCCTGAACACCGGGGAGCTGTTTTTT.